Below, 10 T cell receptor beta chains from the same sample are listed, as sequenced in a study of response to subunit inactivated influenza vaccine. TCRdb re-called the RT-PCR reads with MiXCR, one entry per CDR3 protein. The sample shows 650,000 to 800,000 distinct CDR3 sequences, around 14% of them seen only once. The sample in question was PBMCs from blood, obtained approximately 15 days before vaccination. The receptors were sampled from a man aged 50 to 59 who received an inactivated influenza vaccine.

The rearrangement uses TRBV20-1 and TRBJ2-5, with 9 bases fitting TRBD1. J lost 2 bases, V lost 5 bases, and 0 bases had no gene match. The CDR3 loop spans 12 amino acids. Looked up from germline, CDR1 is DFQATT and CDR2 is SNEGSKA (reference sequence). CDR3 region: CSAGQGQETQYF. The CDR3 DNA is TGCAGTGCTGGACAGGGGCAAGAGACCCAGTACTTC.

As concerns this clonotype: Given a much more abundant clone one base away, this may be a read error. The V call is TRBV7-9, the J call TRBJ2-3, with 7 bases aligning to TRBD2. V was clipped by 5 bases and J by 2 bases; unmatched bases: 7. The CDR3 has 15 amino acids. Looked up from germline, CDR1 is SEHNR and CDR2 is FQNEAQ (reference sequence). CDR3 sequence (DNA): TGTGCCAGCAGCATTCGACTAGCCACCACAGATACGCAGTATTTT. This codes for CASSIRLATTDTQYF.

The chain combines TRBV3-1 with TRBJ2-3, with TRBD1 identical over 9 bases. There are 16 residues in the CDR3. The V and J ends lost 1 base and 4 bases, in that order; junction bases with no gene match: 6. CDR1 and CDR2 (germline): LGHDT, YNNKEL (reference sequence). The CDR3 region has the DNA TGTGCCAGCAGCCAAGTCACAGGGGGCGCGTCAGATACGCAGTATTTT. It specifies CASSQVTGGASDTQYF.

This clonotype has just a few counts. The chain's CDR3 is CASSFALTGALNSPLHF. CDR3 nucleotide sequence: TGTGCCAGCAGTTTTGCCCTCACGGGAGCCCTTAATTCACCCCTCCACTTT. V usage is TRBV12-3 or TRBV12-4 and J usage is TRBJ1-6; the D is unclear. This CDR3 region has 17 residues. Trimming pared 3 bases from V and 6 bases from J, leaving 18 bases between.

The CDR3 region has the DNA TGCAGTGCTAGACATAGCGTAATCTCCTACAATGAGCAGTTCTTC. Translation gives CSARHSVISYNEQFF. J is TRBJ2-1 and V is TRBV20-1, with D maybe TRBD2 (5 bases). V was trimmed by 2 bases and J by 0 bases, leaving 11 bases between them. CDR1 is DFQATT and CDR2 is SNEGSKA in the germline V gene (reference sequence). The CDR3 is made up of 15 amino acids.

The chain carries TRBV27 and TRBJ2-2; D remains ambiguous. Germline loops: CDR1 MNHEY, CDR2 SMNVEV (reference sequence). Trimming cost V 7 bases and J 1 base, with 10 bases left between them. This CDR3 comprises 14 residues. The CDR3 DNA reads TGTGCCAGCAACCCGGCGGTGAACACCGGGGAGCTGTTTTTT. This sequence encodes CASNPAVNTGELFF.

This clonotype was recorded at least ten times. The genes are TRBV7-9 and TRBJ2-1; D perhaps matches TRBD1 (7 bases). Germline CDR1 is SEHNR and CDR2 is FQNEAQ (reference sequence). The CDR3 totals 13 residues. V lost 9 bases and J lost 1, with 10 bases in between. The chain's CDR3 is CASQGGSYNEQFF. In nucleotides, the CDR3 is TGTGCCAGTCAGGGGGGATCCTACAATGAGCAGTTCTTC.

This chain links TRBV20-1 with TRBJ1-2; unclear D gene. CDR1 is DFQATT and CDR2 is SNEGSKA in the germline V gene (reference sequence). V lost 6 bases and J 1 base, leaving 9 bases between the germline ends. The length of the CDR3 is 12 residues. CDR3 residues: CSAYDLNYGYTF. Written as DNA, the CDR3 is TGCAGTGCCTACGACCTTAACTATGGCTACACCTTC.

The CDR3 sequence is CSARSRTSGRAPYEQYF. The CDR3 DNA sequence: TGCAGTGCTAGATCTAGGACTAGCGGGAGGGCTCCCTACGAGCAGTACTTC. The V call is TRBV20-1, the J call TRBJ2-7; the match to TRBD2 covers 15 bases. The germline V gene encodes CDR1 DFQATT and CDR2 SNEGSKA (reference sequence). V lost 2 bases to trimming and J lost 2 bases; unmatched junction nucleotides: 7. The CDR3 extends over 17 amino acids.

This clonotype was counted a few times. The chain recombines TRBV28 with TRBJ2-4; no definite D call. Germline V gives CDR1 MDHEN, CDR2 SYDVKM. V lost 2 bases and J 0 bases, leaving 8 bases between the germline ends. CDR3 size: 15 residues. CDR3 amino acids: CASSLNIGAKNIQYF. CDR3 DNA sequence: TGTGCCAGCAGTTTAAACATCGGAGCCAAAAACATTCAGTACTTC.